This T cell receptor (beta chain) appears in the sequencing data of a study of blood T cells in healthy people across ages. Study-level findings and limits: The study regarded diversity estimates from one million T cells as underestimates. Naive T cell percentage showed a strong correlation with TCR beta diversity. CMV infection status of these donors was not known.

This CDR3 is 16 amino acids long. The germline V gene has CDR1 SGDLS and CDR2 YYNGEE. The ends lost 0 bases at V and 4 bases at J; junction bases unmatched: 4. On this clonotype itself: Its antigen is not known.

The second PCR ran about 6 to 11 cycles with a sample-barcoded 5' primer and J-beta primers. MiXCR, applied by TCRdb to the 5' RACE reads, yields one record per CDR3 protein. The sample shows some 800,000 distinct CDR3 sequences, around 43% of them seen only once. This clonotype was obtained from a man in his sixties in good health. Sequencing used blood. The rearrangement uses TRBV9 and TRBJ2-3; 11 bases fit TRBD2. DNA of the CDR3: TGTGCCAGCAGCGTAGCGACTAGCGGGGTATCAGATACGCAGTATTTT. This encodes CASSVATSGVSDTQYF.